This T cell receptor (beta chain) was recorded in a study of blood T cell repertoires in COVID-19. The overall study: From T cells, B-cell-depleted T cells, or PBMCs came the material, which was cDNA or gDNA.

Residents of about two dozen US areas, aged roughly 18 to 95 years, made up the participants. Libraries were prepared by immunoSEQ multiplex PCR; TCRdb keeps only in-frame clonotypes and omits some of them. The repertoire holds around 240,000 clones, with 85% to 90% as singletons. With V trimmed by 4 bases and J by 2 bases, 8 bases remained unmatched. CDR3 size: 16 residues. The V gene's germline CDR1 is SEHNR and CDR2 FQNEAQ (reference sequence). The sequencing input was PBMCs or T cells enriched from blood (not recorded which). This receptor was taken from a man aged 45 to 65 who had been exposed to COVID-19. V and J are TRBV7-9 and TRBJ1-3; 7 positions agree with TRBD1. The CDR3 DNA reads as TGTGCCAGCAGCTACAGAACAACAGGGGCTGGAAACACCATATATTTT. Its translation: CASSYRTTGAGNTIYF.